This TCR beta chain was found in a study of blood T cell repertoires in COVID-19. In the study overall: Both acute and convalescent COVID-19 samples were obtained from the United States, Italy and Spain.

Participants' reported clinical history set cohort assignment. This CDR3 is built from 15 residues. V lost 0 bases and J 6 bases, leaving 15 bases between the germline ends. Per the germline V gene, CDR1 is SGHVS and CDR2 is FQNEAQ. Profiling relied on immunoSEQ multiplex PCR, and the TCRdb table lists in-frame clones only, not all of them. The table shows 140,000 to 150,000 clones, with 78% occurring only once. The receptor was derived from a woman aged 50 to 60 who had recovered from COVID-19. This chain connects TRBV7-8 to TRBJ2-7, with a weak D call TRBD2 (7 bases). The specimen sequenced was PBMCs or T cells enriched from blood (not recorded which). The CDR3, as DNA: TGTGCCAGCAGCTTAGCTGCCGGGGGGCGTTCCGAGCAGTACGTC. Protein sequence: CASSLAAGGRSEQYV.